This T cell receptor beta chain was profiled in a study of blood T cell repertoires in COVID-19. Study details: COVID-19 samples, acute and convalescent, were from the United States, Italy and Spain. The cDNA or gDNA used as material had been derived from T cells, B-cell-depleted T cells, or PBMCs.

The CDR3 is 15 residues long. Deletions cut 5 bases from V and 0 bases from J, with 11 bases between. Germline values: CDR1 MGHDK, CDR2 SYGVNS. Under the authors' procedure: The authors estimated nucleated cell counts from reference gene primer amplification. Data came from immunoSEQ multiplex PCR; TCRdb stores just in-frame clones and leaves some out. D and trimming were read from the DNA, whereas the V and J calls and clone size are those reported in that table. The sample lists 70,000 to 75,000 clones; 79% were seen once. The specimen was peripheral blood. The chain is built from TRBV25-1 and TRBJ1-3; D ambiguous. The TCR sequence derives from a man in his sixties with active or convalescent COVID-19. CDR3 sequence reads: CASSKDGSSGNTIYF. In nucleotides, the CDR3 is TGTGCCAGCAGTAAGGACGGGAGCTCTGGAAACACCATATATTTT.